This TCR beta chain was profiled in a study of regulatory T cells in long-lasting Graves disease. Germline values: CDR1 SGHAT, CDR2 FQNNGV. The V and J ends lost 3 bases and 6 bases respectively, with 23 bases between them. The CDR3 spans 17 residues. The time point denotes: newly diagnosed GD, antithyroid drugs for less than 3 months. The TCR library was made from RNA extracted from PBMCs. Each of the patients was recruited from an endocrinology department situated in Xi'an, China. Investigators prepared the TCR beta libraries by applying iRepertoire HTBI primers and Arm-PCR of CDR3 regions. TCRdb re-called the multiplex PCR reads with MiXCR, one entry per CDR3 protein. The sample has roughly 420,000 distinct CDR3 sequences; roughly 15% are singletons. This clonotype was counted at least ten times. These same data were also listed under a study on T cells in Graves' hyperthyroidism and ophthalmopathy. That publication notes: Graves' hyperthyroidism qualified as stable when ophthalmopathy did not progress within 18 months.

The clonotype comes from a woman under 40 with Graves disease. Sequences were derived from peripheral blood mononuclear cells (PBMCs), sampled at new diagnosis, from a patient treated with antithyroid drugs. The chain couples TRBV11-2 to TRBJ1-1; no clear D gene. The CDR3 DNA reads TGTGCCAGCAGCTTGTTTCTAGACGTCCTAGGAAGGCCTGAAGCTTTCTTT. Its protein is CASSLFLDVLGRPEAFF.